The source of this T cell receptor (beta chain) is a study of human T cells and chemical hapten exposure. General study results and limits: With DPC sensitization, TCRs exceeding 1 in 1000 frequency showed no change. A positive correlation with patch test score was found for PT1 expanded TCR counts.

Losses at the gene ends were 4 bases for V and 4 bases for J; bases not matched to a gene: 4. The CDR3 is made up of 13 amino acids. Germline V lookup: CDR1 SQVTM, CDR2 ANQGSEA. This clonotype was detected only a few times. Its cognate antigen is unknown. Time point meaning: pre-sensitization, week 0. The treatment here: therapeutic diphenylcyclopropenone sensitization with weekly scalp DPC. MiXCR was run by TCRdb on the RACE reads, yielding one entry per CDR3 protein. The top ten clones hold around 8.6% of a sample with around 350,000 distinct CDR3 sequences, about 5% of them seen once. The clonotype originates from a woman between 18 and 30 years old with alopecia areata. Some clones in this sample may be carry-over from other donors' samples. This specimen consisted of whole blood, obtained in connection with sensitization to the hapten diphenylcyclopropenone (DPC). The genes are TRBV29-1 and TRBJ1-3; TRBD1 aligns across 7 bases. As DNA, the CDR3 is TGCAGCGTTGCGAGGGGGCCAGGAAACACCATATATTTT. It is translated as CSVARGPGNTIYF.